This T cell receptor beta chain came from a study of blood T cell repertoires in COVID-19. Study in general: COVID-19 samples from acute and convalescent phases originated in the United States, Italy and Spain. PBMCs, B-cell-depleted T cells, or T cells were the source of the cDNA or gDNA that made up the material.

Trimming took 4 bases from V and 9 from J; bases not matched to a gene: 5. CDR1 KGHSH and CDR2 LQKENI come from the germline V gene. This CDR3 contains 13 residues. Only in-frame clones appear in the TCRdb table, and some are missing; sequencing was by immunoSEQ multiplex PCR. This sample carries around 66,000 clones, just under 80% of them seen once, and the ten largest clones take over 7.5%. Sequenced material: peripheral blood. The sequence derives from a human donor in a cohort sampled during active COVID-19. The chain combines TRBV18 with TRBJ2-1; TRBD2 agrees at 8 bases. The CDR3: CASSRSSGSEQFF. The CDR3 DNA is TGTGCCAGCTCACGCTCCAGCGGGAGTGAGCAGTTCTTC.